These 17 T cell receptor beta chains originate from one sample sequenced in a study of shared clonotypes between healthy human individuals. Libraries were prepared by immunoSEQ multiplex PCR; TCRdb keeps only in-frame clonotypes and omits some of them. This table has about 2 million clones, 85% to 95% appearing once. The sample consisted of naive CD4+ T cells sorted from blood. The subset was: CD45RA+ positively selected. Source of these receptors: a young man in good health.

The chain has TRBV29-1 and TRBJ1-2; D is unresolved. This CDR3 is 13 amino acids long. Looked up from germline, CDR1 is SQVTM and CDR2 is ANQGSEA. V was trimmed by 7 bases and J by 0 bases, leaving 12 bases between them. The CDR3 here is CSASGQTNYGYTF. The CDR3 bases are TGCAGCGCCTCCGGGCAGACTAACTATGGCTACACCTTC.

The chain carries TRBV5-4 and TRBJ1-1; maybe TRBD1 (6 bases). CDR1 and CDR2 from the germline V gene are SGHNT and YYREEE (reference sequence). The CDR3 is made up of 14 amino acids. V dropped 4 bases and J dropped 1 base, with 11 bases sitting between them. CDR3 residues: CASSSRTANTEAFF. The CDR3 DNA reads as TGTGCCAGCAGCAGCAGGACAGCGAACACTGAAGCTTTCTTT.

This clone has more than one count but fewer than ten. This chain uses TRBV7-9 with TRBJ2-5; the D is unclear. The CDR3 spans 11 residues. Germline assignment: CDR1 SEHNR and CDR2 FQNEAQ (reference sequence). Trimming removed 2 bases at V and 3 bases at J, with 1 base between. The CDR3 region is CASSLKETQYF. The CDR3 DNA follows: TGTGCCAGCAGCTTAAAAGAGACCCAGTACTTC. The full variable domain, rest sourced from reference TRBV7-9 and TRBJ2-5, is DTGVSQNPRHKITKRGQNVTFRCDPISEHNRLYWYRQTLGQGPEFLTYFQNEAQLEKSRLLSDRFSAERPKGSFSTLEIQRTEQGDSAMYLCASSLKETQYFGPGTRLLVL.

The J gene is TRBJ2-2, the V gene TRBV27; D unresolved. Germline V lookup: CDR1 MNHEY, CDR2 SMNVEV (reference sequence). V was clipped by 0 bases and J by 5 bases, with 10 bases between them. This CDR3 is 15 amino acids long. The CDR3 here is CASSLSQSGTGELFF. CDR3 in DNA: TGTGCCAGCAGTTTATCGCAGTCTGGAACCGGGGAGCTGTTTTTT.

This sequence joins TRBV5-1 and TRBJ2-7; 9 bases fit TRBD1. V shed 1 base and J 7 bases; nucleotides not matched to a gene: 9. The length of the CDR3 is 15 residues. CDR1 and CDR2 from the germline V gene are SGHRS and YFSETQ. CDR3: CASSLTGQGTVEQYF. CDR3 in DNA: TGCGCCAGCAGCTTGACGGGACAGGGAACGGTTGAGCAGTACTTC.

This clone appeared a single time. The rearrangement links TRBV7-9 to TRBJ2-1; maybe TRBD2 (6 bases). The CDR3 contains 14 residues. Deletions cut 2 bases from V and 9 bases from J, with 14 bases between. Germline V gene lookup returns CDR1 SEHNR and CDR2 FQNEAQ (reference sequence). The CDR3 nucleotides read TGTGCCAGCAGCTTACTGGGGGAGGTCAGTGAGCAGTTCTTC. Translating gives CASSLLGEVSEQFF.

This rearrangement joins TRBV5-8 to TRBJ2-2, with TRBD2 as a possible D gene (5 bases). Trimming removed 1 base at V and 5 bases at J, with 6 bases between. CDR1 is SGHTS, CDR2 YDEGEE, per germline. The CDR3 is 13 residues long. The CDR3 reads CASSLTGTGELFF. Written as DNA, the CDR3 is TGTGCCAGCAGCTTGACGGGGACCGGGGAGCTGTTTTTT.

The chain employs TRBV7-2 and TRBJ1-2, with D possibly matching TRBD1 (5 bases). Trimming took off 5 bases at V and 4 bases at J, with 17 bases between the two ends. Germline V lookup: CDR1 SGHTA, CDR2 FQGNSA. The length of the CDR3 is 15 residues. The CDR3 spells CASSPIGVGFYGYTF. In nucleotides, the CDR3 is TGTGCCAGCAGCCCCATAGGGGTAGGTTTCTATGGCTACACCTTC.

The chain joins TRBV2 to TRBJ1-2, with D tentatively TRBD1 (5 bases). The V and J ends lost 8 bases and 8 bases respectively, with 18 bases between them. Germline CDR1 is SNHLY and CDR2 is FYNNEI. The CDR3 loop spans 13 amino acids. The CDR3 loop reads CASSPRGEGGYTF. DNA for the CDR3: TGTGCCAGCTCTCCCCGGGGGGAGGGCGGCTACACCTTC.

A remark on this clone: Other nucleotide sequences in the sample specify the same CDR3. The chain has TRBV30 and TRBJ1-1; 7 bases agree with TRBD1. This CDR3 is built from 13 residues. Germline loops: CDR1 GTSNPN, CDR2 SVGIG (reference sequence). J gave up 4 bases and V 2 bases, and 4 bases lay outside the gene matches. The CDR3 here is CAWSRAGGTEAFF. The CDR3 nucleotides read TGTGCCTGGAGTCGGGCAGGGGGCACTGAAGCTTTCTTT.

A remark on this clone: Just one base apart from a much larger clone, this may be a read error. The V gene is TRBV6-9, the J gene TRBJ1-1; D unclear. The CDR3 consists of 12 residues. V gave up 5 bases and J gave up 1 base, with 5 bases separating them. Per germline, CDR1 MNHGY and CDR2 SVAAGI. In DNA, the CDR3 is TGTGCCAGCAGTCCGGGGAACACTGAAGCTTTCTTT. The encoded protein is CASSPGNTEAFF.

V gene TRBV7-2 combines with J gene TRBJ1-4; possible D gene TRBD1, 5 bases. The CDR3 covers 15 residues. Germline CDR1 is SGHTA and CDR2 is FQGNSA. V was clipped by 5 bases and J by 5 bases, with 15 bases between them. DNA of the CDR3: TGTGCCAGCAGCCCCCAGGGATTCAGCAATGAAAAACTGTTTTTT. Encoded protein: CASSPQGFSNEKLFF.

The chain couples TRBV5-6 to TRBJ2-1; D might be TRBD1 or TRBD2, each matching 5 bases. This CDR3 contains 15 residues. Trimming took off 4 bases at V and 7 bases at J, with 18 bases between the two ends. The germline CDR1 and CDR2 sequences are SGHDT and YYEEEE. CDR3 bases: TGTGCCAGCAGCCAAGGCATGGGACGGAAAAATGAGCAGTTCTTC. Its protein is CASSQGMGRKNEQFF.

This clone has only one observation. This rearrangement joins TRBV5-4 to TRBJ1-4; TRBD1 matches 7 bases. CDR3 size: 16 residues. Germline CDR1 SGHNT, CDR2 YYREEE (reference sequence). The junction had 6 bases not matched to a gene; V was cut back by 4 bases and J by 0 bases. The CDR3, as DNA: TGTGCCAGCAGCCCAGGGGGACAAGCAACTAATGAAAAACTGTTTTTT. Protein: CASSPGGQATNEKLFF.

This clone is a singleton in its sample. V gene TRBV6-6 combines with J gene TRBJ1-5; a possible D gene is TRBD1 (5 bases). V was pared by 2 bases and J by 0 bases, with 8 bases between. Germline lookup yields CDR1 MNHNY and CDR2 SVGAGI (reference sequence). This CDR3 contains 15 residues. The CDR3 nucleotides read TGTGCCAGCAGTTACGACAGTTTTAGCAATCAGCCCCAGCATTTT. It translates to CASSYDSFSNQPQHF.

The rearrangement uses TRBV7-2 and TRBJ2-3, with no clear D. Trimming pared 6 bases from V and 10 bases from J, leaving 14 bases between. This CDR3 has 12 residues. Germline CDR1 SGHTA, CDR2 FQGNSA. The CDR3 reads CASSSDRIAQYF. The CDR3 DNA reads TGTGCCAGCAGTTCCGACCGTATTGCGCAGTATTTT.

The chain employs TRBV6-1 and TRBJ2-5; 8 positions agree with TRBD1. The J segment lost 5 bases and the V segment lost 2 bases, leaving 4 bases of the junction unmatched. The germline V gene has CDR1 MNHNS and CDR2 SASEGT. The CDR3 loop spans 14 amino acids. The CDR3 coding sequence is TGTGCCAGCAGTGAACAGGGGGCGCGGGAGACCCAGTACTTC. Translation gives CASSEQGARETQYF.